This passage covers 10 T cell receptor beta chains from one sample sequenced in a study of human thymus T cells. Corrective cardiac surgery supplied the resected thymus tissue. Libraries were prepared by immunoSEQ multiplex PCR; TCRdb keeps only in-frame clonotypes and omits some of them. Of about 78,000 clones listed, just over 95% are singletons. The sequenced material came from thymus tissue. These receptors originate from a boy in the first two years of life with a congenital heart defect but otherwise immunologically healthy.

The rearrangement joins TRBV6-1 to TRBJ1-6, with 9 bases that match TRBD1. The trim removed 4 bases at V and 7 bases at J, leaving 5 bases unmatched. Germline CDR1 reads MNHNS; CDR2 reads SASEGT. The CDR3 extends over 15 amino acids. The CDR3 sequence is CASSADGTGNSPLHF. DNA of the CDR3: TGTGCCAGCAGTGCCGACGGGACAGGGAATTCACCCCTCCACTTT.

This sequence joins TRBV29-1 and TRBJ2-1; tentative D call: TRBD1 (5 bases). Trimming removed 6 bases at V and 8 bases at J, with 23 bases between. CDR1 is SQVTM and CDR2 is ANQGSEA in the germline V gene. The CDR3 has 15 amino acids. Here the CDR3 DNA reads TGCAGCGTCCCCCAGGGCCGGGTACAGCTCGATGAGCAGTTCTTC. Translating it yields CSVPQGRVQLDEQFF.

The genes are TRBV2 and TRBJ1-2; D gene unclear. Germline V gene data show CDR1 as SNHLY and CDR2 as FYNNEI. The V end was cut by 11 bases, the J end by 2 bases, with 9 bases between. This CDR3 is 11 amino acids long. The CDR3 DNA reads TGTGCCTCCACGGGCAACTATGGCTACACCTTC. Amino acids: CASTGNYGYTF. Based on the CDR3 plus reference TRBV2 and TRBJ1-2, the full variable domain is EPEVTQTPSHQVTQMGQEVILRCVPISNHLYFYWYRQILGQKVEFLVSFYNNEISEKSEIFDDQFSVERPDGSNFTLKIRSTKLEDSAMYFCASTGNYGYTFGSGTRLTVV.

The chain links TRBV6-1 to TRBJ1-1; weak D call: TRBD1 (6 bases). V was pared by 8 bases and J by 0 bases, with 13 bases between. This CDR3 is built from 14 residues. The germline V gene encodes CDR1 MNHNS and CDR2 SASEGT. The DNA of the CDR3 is TGTGCCAGCGGAACTGACAGGTTGAACACTGAAGCTTTCTTT. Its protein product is CASGTDRLNTEAFF.

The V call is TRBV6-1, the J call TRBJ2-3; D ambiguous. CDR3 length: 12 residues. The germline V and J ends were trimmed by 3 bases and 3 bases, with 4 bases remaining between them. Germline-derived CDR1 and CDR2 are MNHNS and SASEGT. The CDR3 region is CASSEVTDTQYF. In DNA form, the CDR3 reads TGTGCCAGCAGTGAGGTTACAGATACGCAGTATTTT.

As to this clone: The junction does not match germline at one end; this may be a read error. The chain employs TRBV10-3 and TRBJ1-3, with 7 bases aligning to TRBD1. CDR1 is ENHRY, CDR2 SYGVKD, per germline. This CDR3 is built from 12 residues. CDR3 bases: TGTGCCGTCAGGACAGGCCTCAACACCATATATTTT. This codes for CAVRTGLNTIYF.

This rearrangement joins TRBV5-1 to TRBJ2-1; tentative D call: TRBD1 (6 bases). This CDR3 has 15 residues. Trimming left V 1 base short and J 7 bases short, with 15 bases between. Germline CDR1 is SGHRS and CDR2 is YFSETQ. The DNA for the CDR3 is TGCGCCAGCAGCTTGCGAGGGGGACCAAGGAATGAGCAGTTCTTC. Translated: CASSLRGGPRNEQFF.

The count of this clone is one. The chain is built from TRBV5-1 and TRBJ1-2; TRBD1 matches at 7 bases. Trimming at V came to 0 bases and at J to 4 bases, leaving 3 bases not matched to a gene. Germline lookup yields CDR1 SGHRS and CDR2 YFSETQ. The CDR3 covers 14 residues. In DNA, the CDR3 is TGCGCCAGCAGCTTGGGGGACAGAGCCTATGGCTACACCTTC. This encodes CASSLGDRAYGYTF.

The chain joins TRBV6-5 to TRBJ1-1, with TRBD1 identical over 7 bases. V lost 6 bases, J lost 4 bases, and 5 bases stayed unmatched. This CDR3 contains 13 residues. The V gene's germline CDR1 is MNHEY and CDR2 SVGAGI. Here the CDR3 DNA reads TGTGCCAGCAGCTTACAGGGGTGCACTGAAGCTTTCTTT. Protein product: CASSLQGCTEAFF.

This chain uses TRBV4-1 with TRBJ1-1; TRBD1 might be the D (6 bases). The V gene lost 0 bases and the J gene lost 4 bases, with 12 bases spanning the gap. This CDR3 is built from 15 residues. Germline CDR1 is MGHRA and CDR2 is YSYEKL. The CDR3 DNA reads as TGCGCCAGCAGCCAAGATTTGTACAGGGCCACTGAAGCTTTCTTT. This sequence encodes CASSQDLYRATEAFF.